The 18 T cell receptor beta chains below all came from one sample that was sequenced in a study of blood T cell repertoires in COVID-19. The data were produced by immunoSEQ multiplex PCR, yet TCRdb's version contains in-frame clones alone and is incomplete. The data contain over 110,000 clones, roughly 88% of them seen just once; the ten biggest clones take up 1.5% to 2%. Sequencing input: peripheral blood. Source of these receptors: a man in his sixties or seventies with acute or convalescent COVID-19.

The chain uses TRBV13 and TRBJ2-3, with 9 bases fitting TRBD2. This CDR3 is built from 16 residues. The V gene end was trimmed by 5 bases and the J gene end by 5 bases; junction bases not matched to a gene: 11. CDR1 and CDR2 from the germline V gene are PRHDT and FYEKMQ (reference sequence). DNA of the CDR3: TGTGCCAGCAGCCTGGGGGGTAGCGGGGGAGAAGATACGCAGTATTTT. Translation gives CASSLGGSGGEDTQYF.

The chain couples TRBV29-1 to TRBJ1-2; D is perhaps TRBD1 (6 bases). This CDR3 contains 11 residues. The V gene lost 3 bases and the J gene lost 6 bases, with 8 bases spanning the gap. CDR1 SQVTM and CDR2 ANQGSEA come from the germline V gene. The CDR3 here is CSVEGAHGYTF. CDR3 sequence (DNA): TGCAGCGTTGAGGGGGCGCATGGCTACACCTTC.

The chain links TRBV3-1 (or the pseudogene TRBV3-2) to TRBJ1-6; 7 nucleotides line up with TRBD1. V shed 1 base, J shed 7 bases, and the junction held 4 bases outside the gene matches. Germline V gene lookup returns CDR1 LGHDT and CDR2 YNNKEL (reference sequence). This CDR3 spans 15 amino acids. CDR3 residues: CASSQGQGGNSPLHF. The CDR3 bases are TGTGCCAGCAGCCAAGGGCAGGGGGGAAATTCACCCCTCCACTTT.

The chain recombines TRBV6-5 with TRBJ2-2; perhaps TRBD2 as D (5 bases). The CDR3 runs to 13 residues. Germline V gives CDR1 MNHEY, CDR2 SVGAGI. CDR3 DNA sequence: TGTGCGGGGAGCAATTGGAACACCGGGGAGCTGTTTTTT. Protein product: CAGSNWNTGELFF.

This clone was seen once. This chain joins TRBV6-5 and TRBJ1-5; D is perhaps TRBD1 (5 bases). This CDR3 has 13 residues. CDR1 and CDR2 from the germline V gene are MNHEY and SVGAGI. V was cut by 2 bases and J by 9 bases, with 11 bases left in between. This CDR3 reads CASSYEGRTPQHF. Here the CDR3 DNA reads TGTGCCAGCAGTTACGAGGGGAGGACGCCCCAGCATTTT.

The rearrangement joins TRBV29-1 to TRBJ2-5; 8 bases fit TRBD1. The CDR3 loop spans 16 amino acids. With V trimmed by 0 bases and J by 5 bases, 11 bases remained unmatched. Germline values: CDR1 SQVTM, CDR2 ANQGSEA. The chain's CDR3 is CSVEDTARTGSETQYF. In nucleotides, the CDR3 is TGCAGCGTTGAAGATACCGCTAGGACAGGGTCGGAGACCCAGTACTTC.

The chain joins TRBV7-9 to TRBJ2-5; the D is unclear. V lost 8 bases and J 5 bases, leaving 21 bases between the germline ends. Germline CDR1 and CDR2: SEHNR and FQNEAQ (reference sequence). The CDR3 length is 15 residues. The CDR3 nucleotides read TGTGCCAGCTCCTTATGGGCACTTCGGCAGGAGACCCAGTACTTC. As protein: CASSLWALRQETQYF.

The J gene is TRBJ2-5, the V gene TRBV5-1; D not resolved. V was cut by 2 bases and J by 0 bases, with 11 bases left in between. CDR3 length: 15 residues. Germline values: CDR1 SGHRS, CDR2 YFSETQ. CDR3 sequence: CASSFGPLYQETQYF. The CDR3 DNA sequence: TGCGCCAGCAGCTTTGGCCCTCTGTACCAAGAGACCCAGTACTTC.

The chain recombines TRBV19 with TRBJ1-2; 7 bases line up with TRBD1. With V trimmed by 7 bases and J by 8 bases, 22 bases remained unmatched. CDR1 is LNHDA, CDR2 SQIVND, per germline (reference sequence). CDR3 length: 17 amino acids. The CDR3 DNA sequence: TGTGCCAGTACCTCTGGGGGGACAGCGACCGGTTTCGAGGGCTACACCTTC. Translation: CASTSGGTATGFEGYTF.

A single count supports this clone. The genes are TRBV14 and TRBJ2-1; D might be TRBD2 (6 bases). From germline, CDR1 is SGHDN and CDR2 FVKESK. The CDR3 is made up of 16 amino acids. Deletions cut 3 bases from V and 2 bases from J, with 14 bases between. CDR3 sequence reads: CASSQGGGGPYNEQFF. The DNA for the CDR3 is TGTGCCAGCAGCCAGGGTGGGGGAGGCCCCTACAATGAGCAGTTCTTC.

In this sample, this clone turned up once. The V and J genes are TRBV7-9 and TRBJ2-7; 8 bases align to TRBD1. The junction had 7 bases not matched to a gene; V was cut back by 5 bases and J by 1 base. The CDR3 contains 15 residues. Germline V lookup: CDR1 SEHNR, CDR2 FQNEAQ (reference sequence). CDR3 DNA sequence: TGTGCCAGCAGCCTAGGACAGGGTCGGTCCTACGAGCAGTACTTC. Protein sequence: CASSLGQGRSYEQYF.

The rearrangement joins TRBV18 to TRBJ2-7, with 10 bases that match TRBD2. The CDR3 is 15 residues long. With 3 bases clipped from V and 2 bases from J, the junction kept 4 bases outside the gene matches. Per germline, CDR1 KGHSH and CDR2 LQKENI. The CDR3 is CASSPSGGGTYEQYF. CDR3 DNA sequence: TGTGCCAGCTCACCCAGCGGGGGGGGAACCTACGAGCAGTACTTC.

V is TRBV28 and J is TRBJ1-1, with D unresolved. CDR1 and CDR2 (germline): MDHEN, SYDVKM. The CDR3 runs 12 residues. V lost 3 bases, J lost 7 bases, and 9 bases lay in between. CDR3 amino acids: CASSFEAGEAFF. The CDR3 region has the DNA TGTGCCAGCAGTTTTGAGGCGGGTGAAGCTTTCTTT.

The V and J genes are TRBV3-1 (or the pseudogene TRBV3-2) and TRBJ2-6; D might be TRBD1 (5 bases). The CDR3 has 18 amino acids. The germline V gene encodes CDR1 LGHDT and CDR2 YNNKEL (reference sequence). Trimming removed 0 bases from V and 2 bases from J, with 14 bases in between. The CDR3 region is CASSQDSQGSAGANVLTF. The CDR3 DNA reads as TGTGCCAGCAGCCAAGATTCCCAGGGATCGGCTGGGGCCAACGTCCTGACTTTC.

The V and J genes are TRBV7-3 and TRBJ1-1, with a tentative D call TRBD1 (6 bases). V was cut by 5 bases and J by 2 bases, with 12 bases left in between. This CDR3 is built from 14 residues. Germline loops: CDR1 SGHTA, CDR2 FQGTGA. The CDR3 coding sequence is TGTGCCAGCAGCAACGCAGGGGAAAACACTGAAGCTTTCTTT. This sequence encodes CASSNAGENTEAFF.

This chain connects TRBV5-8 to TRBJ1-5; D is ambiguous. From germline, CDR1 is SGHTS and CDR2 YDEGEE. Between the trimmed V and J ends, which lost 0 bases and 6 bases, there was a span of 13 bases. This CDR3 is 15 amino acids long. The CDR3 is CASSLGEGEGQPQHF. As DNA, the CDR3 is TGTGCCAGCAGCTTGGGTGAGGGCGAGGGTCAGCCCCAGCATTTT. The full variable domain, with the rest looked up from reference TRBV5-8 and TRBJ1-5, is EAGVTQSPTHLIKTRGQQATLRCSPISGHTSVYWYQQALGLGLQFLLWYDEGEERNRGNFPPRFSGRQFPNYSSELNVNALELEDSALYLCASSLGEGEGQPQHFGDGTRLSIL.

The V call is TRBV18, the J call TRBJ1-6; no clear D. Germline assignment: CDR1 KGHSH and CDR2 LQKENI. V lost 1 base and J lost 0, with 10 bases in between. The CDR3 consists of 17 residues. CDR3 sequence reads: CASSPLRSNSYNSPLHF. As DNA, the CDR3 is TGTGCCAGCTCACCACTTAGGAGTAACTCCTATAATTCACCCCTCCACTTT.

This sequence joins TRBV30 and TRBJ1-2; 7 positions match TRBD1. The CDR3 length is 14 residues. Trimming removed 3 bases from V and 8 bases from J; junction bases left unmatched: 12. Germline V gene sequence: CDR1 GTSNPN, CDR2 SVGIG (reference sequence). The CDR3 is CAWRALQGTEGYTF. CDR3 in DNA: TGTGCCTGGAGGGCTTTACAGGGGACGGAGGGCTACACCTTC.